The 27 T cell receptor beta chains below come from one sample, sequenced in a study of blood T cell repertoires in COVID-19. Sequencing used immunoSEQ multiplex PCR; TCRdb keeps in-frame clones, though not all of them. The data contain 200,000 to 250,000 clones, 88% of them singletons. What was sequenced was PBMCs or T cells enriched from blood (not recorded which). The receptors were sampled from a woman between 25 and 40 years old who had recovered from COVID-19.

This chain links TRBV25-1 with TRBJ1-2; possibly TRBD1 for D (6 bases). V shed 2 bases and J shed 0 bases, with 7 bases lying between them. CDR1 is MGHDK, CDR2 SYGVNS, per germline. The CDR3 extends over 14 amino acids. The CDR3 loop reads CASSEGGSNYGYTF. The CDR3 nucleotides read TGTGCCAGCAGTGAAGGGGGCTCTAACTATGGCTACACCTTC.

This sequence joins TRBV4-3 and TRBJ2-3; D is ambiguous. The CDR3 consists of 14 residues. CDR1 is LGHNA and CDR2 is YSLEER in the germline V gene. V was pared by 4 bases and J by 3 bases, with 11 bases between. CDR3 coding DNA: TGCGCCAGCAGCCTTGCCGTGAGGACAGATACGCAGTATTTT. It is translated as CASSLAVRTDTQYF.

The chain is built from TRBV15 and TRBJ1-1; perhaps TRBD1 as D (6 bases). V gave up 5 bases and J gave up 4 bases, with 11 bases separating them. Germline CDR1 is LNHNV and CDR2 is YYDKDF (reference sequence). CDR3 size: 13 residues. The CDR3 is CATSGRGVTEAFF. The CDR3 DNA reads TGTGCCACCAGCGGCAGGGGCGTCACTGAAGCTTTCTTT.

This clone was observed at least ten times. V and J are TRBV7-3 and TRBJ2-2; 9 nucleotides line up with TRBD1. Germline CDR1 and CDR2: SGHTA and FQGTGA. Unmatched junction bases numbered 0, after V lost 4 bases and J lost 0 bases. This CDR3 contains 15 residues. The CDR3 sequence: CASSWTGANTGELFF. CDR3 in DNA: TGTGCCAGCAGCTGGACAGGGGCGAACACCGGGGAGCTGTTTTTT.

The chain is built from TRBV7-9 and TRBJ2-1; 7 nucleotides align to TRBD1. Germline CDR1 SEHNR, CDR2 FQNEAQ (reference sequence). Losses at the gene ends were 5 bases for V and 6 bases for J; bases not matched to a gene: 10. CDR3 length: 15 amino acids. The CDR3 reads CASSPHRGRPNEQFF. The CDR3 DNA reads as TGTGCCAGCAGCCCCCATAGGGGGCGCCCCAATGAGCAGTTCTTC.

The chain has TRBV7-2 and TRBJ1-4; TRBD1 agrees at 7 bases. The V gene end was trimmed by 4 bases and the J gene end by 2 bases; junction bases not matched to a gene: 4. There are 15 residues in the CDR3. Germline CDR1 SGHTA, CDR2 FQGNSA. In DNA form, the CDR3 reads TGTGCCAGCAGCTCCCCGGGACAGACTAATGAAAAACTGTTTTTT. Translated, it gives CASSSPGQTNEKLFF.

CDR3 in DNA: TGTGCCAGCAGCCAATTTCGTCGGTCTGGAAACACCATATATTTT. Amino acids: CASSQFRRSGNTIYF. The rearrangement uses TRBV14 and TRBJ1-3; D is ambiguous. The V gene's germline CDR1 is SGHDN and CDR2 FVKESK. The CDR3 spans 15 residues. Trimming took off 2 bases at V and 1 base at J, with 9 bases between the two ends.

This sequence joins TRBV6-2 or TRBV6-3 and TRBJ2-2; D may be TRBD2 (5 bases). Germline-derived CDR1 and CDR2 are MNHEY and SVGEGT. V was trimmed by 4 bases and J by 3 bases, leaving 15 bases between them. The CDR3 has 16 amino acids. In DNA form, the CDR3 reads TGTGCCAGCAGTTCCCCCCCAGAGGGCGACACCGGGGAGCTGTTTTTT. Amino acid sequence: CASSSPPEGDTGELFF.

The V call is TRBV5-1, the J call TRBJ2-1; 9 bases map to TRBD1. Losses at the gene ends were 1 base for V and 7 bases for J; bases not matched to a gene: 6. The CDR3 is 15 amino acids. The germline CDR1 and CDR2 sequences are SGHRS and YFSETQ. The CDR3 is CASSLLGQGENEQFF. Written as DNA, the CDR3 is TGCGCCAGCAGCTTGTTGGGACAGGGTGAGAATGAGCAGTTCTTC. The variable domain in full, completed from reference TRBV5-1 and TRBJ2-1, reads KAGVTQTPRYLIKTRGQQVTLSCSPISGHRSVSWYQQTPGQGLQFLFEYFSETQRNKGNFPGRFSGRQFSNSRSEMNVSTLELGDSALYLCASSLLGQGENEQFFGPGTRLTVL.

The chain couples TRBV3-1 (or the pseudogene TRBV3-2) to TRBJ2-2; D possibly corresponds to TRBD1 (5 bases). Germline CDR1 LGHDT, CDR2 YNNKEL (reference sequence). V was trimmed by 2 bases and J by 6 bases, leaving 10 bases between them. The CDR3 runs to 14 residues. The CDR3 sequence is CASSQRLGAGELFF. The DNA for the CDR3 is TGTGCCAGCAGCCAAAGGCTAGGGGCCGGGGAGCTGTTTTTT.

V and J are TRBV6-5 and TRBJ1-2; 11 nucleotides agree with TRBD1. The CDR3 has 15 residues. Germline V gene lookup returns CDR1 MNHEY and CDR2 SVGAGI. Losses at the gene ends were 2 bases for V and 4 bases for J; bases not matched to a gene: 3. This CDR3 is CASSYMGQGGYGYTF. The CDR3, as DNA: TGTGCCAGCAGTTACATGGGACAGGGGGGCTATGGCTACACCTTC.

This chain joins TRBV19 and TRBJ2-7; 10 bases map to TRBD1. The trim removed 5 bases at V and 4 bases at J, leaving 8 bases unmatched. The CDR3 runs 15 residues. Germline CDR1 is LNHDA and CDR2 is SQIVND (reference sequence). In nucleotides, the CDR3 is TGTGCCAGTAGTTCACCGGGACAGGGGAGATACGAGCAGTACTTC. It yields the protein CASSSPGQGRYEQYF.

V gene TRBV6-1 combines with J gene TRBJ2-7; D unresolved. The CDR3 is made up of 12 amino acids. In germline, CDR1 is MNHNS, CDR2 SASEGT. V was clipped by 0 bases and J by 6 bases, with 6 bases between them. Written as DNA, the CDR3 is TGTGCCAGCAGTGAAGCGATAGCCGAGCAGTACTTC. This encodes CASSEAIAEQYF.

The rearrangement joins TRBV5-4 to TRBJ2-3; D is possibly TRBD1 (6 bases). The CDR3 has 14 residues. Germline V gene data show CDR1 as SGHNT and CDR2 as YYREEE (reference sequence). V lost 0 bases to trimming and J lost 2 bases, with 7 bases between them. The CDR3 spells CASSLGTVTDTQYF. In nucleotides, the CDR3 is TGTGCCAGCAGCTTGGGGACAGTCACAGATACGCAGTATTTT.

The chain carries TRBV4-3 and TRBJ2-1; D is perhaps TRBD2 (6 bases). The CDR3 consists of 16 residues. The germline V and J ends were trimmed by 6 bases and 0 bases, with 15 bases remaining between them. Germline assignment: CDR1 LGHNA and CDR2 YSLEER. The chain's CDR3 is CASSRMAGSSYNEQFF. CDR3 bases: TGCGCCAGCAGTCGCATGGCGGGGAGCTCCTACAATGAGCAGTTCTTC.

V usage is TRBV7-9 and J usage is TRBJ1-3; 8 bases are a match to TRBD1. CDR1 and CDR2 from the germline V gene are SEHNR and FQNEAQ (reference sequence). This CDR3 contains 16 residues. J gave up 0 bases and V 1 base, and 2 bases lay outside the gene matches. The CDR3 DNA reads TGTGCCAGCAGCTTAGTCACAGGGGGCTCTGGAAACACCATATATTTT. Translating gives CASSLVTGGSGNTIYF.

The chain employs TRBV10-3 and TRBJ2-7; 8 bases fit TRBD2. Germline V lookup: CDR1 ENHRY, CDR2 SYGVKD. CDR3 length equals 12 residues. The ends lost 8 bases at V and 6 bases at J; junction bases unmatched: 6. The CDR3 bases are TGTGCCATCGACGGGGGGGGAAGCGAGCAGTACTTC. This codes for CAIDGGGSEQYF.

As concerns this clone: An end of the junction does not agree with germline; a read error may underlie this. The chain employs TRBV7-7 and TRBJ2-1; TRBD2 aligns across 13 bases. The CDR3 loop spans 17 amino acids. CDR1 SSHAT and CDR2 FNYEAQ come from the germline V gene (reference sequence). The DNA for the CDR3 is TGTGCTAGCAGCTTAAACGGACTAGCGGGGGCCTACAATGAGCAGTTCTTC. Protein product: CASSLNGLAGAYNEQFF.

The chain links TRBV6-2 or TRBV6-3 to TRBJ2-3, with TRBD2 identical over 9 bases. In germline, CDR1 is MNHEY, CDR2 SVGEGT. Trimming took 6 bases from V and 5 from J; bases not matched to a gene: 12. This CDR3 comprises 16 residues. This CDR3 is CASSPLAGDKVDTQYF. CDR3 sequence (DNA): TGTGCCAGCAGCCCACTAGCGGGCGATAAGGTAGATACGCAGTATTTT.

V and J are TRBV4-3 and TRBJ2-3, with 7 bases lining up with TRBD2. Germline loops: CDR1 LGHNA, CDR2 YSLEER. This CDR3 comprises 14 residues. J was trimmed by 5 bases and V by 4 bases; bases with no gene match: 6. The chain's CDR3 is CASSPSGGLDTQYF. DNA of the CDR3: TGCGCCAGCAGCCCCTCGGGGGGATTAGATACGCAGTATTTT.

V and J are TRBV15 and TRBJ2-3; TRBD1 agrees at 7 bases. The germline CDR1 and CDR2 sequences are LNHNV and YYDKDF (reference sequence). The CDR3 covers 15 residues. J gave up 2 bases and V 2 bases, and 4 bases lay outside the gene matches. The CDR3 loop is CATSRSTGITDTQYF. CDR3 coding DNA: TGTGCCACCAGCAGATCGACAGGGATCACAGATACGCAGTATTTT.

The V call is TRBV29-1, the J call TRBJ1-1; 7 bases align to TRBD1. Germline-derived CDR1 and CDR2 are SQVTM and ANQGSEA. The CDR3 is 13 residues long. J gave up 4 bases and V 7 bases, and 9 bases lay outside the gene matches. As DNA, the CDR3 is TGCAGCGCAAGACAGGGCGTTGGCACTGAAGCTTTCTTT. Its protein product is CSARQGVGTEAFF.

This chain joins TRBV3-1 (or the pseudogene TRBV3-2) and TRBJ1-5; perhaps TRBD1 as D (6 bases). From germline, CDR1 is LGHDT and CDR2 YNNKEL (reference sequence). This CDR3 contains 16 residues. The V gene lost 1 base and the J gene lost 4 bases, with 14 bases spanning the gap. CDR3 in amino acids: CASSQGMGDRNQPQHF. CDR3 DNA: TGTGCCAGCAGCCAAGGAATGGGCGACAGGAATCAGCCCCAGCATTTT.

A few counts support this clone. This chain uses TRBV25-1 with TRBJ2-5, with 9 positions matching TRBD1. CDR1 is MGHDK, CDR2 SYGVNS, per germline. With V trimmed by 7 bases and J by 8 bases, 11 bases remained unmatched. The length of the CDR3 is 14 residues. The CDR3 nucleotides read TGTGCCAGCACCCCGGGACAGGGTCTTTATACCCAGTACTTC. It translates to CASTPGQGLYTQYF.

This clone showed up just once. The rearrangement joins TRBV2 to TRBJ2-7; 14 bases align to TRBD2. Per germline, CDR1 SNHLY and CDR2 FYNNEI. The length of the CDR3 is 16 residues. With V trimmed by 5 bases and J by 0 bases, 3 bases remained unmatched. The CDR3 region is CASSPGLAGGSYEQYF. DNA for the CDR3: TGTGCCAGCAGTCCAGGACTAGCGGGGGGCTCCTACGAGCAGTACTTC.

CDR3 loop: CASSLGDRGRWDGYTF. CDR3 in DNA: TGCGCCAGCAGCTTGGGGGACAGGGGGCGCTGGGATGGCTACACCTTC. V is TRBV5-1 and J is TRBJ1-2, with 12 bases that match TRBD1. J gave up 6 bases and V 0 bases, and 6 bases lay outside the gene matches. Germline CDR1 reads SGHRS; CDR2 reads YFSETQ. This CDR3 has 16 amino acids.

CDR3 protein: CAISERQTYEQYF. The CDR3 region has the DNA TGTGCCATCAGTGAAAGACAGACCTACGAGCAGTACTTC. The V gene is TRBV10-3, the J gene TRBJ2-7; maybe TRBD1 (5 bases). Trimming removed 3 bases at V and 2 bases at J, with 8 bases between. Per the germline V gene, CDR1 is ENHRY and CDR2 is SYGVKD. The CDR3 is 13 residues long.